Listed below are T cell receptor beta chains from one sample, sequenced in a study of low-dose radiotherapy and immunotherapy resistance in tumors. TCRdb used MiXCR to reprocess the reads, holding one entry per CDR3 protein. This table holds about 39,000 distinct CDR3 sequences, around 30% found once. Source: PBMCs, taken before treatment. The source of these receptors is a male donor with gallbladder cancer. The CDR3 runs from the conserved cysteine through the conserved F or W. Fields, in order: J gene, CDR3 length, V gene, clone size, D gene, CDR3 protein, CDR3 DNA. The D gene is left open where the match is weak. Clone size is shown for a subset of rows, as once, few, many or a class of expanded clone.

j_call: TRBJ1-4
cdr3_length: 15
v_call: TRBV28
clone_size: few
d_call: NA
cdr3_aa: CASSATGALSEKLFF
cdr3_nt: TGTGCCAGCAGTGCGACAGGAGCCTTGAGTGAAAAACTGTTTTTT

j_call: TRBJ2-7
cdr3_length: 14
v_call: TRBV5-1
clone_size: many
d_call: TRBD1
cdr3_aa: CASRIWTGGDEQYF
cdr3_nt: TGCGCCAGCCGGATCTGGACAGGGGGCGACGAGCAGTACTTC

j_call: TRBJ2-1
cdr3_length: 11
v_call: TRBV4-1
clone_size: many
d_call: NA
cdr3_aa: CASSRYNEQFF
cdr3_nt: TGCGCCAGCAGCCGGTACAATGAGCAGTTCTTC

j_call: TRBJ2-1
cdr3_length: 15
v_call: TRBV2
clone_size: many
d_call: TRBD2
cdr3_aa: CASKPEKLAGNEQFF
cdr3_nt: TGTGCCAGCAAGCCCGAAAAACTAGCGGGTAATGAGCAGTTCTTC

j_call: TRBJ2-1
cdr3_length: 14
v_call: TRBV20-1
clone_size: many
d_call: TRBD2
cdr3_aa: CSARGLAGVNEQFF
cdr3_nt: TGCAGTGCTAGGGGACTAGCGGGAGTCAATGAGCAGTTCTTC

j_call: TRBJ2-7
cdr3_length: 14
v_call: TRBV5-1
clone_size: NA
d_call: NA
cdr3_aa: CASSLDGASYEQYF
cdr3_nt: TGCGCCAGCAGCTTGGATGGGGCCTCCTACGAGCAGTACTTC

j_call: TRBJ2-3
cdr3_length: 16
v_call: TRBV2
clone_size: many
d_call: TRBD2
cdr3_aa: CASSEASGTNTDTQYF
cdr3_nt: TGTGCCAGCAGTGAAGCCAGTGGGACTAACACAGATACGCAGTATTTT

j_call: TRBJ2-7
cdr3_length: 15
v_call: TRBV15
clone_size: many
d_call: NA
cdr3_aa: CATSRDRGSSYEQYF
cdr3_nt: TGTGCCACCAGCAGAGATCGGGGCAGCTCCTACGAGCAGTACTTC

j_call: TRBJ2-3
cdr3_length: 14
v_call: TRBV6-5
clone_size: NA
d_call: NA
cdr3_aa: CASSYSRITDTQYF
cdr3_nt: TGTGCCAGCAGTTACTCGAGGATCACAGATACGCAGTATTTT

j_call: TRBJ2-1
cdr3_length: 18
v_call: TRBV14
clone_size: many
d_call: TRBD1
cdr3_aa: CASSQGMGTGQGFDEQFF
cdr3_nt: TGTGCCAGCAGCCAAGGGATGGGGACCGGACAGGGGTTCGATGAGCAGTTCTTC

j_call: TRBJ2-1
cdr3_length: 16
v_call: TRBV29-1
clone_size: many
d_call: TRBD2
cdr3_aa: CSVRLRAGEQYNEQFF
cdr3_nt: TGCAGCGTACGGCTTCGTGCGGGGGAACAATACAATGAGCAGTTCTTC

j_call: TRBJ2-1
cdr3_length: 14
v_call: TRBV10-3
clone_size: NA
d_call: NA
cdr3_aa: CAIRYSDIYNEQFF
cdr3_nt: TGTGCCATCAGGTATTCTGACATCTACAATGAGCAGTTCTTC

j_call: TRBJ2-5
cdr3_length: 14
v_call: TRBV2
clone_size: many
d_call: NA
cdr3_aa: CASSESGVGETQYF
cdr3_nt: TGTGCCAGCAGTGAATCCGGGGTCGGGGAGACCCAGTACTTC

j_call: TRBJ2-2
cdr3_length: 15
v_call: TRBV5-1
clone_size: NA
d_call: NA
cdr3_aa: CASKVSPNTGELFFF
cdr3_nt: NA

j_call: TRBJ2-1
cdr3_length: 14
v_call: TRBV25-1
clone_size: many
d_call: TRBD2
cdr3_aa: CASSESLAVSEQFF
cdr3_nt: TGTGCCAGCAGTGAGAGTCTAGCGGTTAGTGAGCAGTTCTTC

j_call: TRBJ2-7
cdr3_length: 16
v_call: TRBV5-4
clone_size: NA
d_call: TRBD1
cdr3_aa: CASSIGTGGNSYEQYF
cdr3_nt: TGTGCCAGCAGCATTGGGACAGGGGGCAACTCCTACGAGCAGTACTTC

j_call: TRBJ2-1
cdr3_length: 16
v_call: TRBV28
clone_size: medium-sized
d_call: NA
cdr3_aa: CASNQRARGSYNEQFF
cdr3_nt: TGTGCCAGTAATCAAAGGGCCCGGGGGTCCTACAATGAGCAGTTCTTC

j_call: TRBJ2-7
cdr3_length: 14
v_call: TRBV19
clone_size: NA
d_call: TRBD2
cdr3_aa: CASSISGSSYEQYF
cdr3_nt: TGTGCCAGTAGTATAAGCGGGAGCTCCTACGAGCAGTACTTC

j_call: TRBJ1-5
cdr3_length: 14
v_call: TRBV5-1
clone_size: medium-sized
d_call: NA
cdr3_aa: CASSLGGSNQPQHF
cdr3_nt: TGTGCCAGCAGCTTGGGAGGGAGCAATCAGCCCCAGCATTTT

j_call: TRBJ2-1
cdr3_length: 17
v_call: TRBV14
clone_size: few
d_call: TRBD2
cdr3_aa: CASSQATSGRAKAEQFF
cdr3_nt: TGTGCCAGCAGCCAGGCAACTAGCGGGAGGGCCAAAGCTGAGCAGTTCTTC

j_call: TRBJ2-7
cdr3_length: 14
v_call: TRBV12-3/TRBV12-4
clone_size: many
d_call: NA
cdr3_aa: CASALSATTYEQYF
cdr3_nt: TGTGCCAGCGCATTGTCCGCTACCACCTACGAGCAGTACTTC

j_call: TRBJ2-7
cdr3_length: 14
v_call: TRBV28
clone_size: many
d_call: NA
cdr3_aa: CASRYSGLSYEQYF
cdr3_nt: TGTGCCAGCAGGTACAGCGGCTTATCCTACGAGCAGTACTTC

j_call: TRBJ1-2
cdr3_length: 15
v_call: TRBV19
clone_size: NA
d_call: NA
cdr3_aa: CASTNLRTANYGYTF
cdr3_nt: TGTGCCAGTACCAACCTCAGGACGGCGAACTATGGCTACACCTTC

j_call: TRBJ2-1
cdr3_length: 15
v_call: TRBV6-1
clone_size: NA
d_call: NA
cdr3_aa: CAIMGQGGEPDEQFF
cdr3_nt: TGTGCCATCATGGGTCAAGGAGGGGAGCCCGATGAGCAGTTCTTC

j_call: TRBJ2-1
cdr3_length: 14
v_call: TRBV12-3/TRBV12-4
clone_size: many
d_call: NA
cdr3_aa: CASARSGAVNEQFF
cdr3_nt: TGTGCCAGCGCCCGTTCGGGGGCTGTCAATGAGCAGTTCTTC

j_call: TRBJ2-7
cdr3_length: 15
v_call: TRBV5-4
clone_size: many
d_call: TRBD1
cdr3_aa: CASSFRGQGSYEQYF
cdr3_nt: TGTGCCAGCAGCTTTAGGGGACAGGGTTCTTACGAGCAGTACTTC

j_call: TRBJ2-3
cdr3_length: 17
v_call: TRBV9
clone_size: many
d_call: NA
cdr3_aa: CASSVASSQALTDTQYF
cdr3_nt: TGTGCCAGCAGCGTAGCATCTTCCCAAGCCCTCACAGATACGCAGTATTTT

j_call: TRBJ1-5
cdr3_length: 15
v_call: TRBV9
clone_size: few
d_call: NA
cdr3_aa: CASSRGADSNQPQHF
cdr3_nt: TGTGCCAGCAGCAGAGGGGCGGATAGCAATCAGCCCCAGCATTTT

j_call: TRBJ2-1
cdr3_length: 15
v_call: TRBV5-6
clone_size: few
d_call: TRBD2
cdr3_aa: CASSWGSGREDEQFF
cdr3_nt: TGTGCCAGCAGCTGGGGTAGCGGGAGAGAGGATGAGCAGTTCTTC

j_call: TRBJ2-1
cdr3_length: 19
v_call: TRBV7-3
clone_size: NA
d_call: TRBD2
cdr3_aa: CASSPSIRTSGSSYNEQFF
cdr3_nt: TGTGCCAGCAGCCCCTCGATTAGGACTAGCGGGAGCTCCTACAATGAGCAGTTCTTC

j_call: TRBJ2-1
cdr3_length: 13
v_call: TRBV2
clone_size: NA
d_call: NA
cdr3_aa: CASSVLANNEQFF
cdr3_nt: TGTGCCAGCAGCGTACTAGCTAACAATGAGCAGTTCTTC

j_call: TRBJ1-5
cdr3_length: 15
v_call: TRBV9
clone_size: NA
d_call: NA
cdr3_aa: CASSVGSYSNQPQHF
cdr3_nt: TGTGCCAGCAGCGTCGGCAGCTATAGTAATCAGCCCCAGCATTTT

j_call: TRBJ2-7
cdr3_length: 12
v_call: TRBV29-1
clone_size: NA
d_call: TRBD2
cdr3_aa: CSAAGGAGEQYF
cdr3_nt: TGCAGCGCGGCGGGGGGGGCCGGCGAGCAGTACTTC

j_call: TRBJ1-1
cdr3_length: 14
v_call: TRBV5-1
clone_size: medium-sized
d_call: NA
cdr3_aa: CASSLQGMNTEAFF
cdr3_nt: TGCGCCAGCAGCTTACAGGGAATGAACACTGAAGCTTTCTTT

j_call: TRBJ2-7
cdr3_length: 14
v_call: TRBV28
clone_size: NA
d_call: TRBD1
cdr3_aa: CASSGQGPILEQYF
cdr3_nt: TGTGCCAGCAGCGGACAGGGCCCCATACTAGAGCAGTACTTC

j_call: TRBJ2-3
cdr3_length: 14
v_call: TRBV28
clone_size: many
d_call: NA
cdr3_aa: CASSLDSYTDTQYF
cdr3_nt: TGTGCCAGCAGTTTAGACAGTTACACAGATACGCAGTATTTT

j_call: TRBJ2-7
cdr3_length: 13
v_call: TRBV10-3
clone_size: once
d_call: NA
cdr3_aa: CAISETVSYEQYF
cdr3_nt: TGTGCCATCAGTGAGACGGTCTCCTACGAGCAGTACTTC

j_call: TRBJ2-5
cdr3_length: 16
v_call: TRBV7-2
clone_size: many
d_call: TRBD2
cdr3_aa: CASSRSGRAGRETQYF
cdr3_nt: TGTGCCAGCAGCCGTAGCGGGAGGGCCGGTAGAGAGACCCAGTACTTC

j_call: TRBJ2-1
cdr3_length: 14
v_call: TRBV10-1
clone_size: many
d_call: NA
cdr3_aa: CASSESSSYNEQFF
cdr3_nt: TGCGCCAGCAGTGAGAGTAGCTCCTACAATGAGCAGTTCTTC

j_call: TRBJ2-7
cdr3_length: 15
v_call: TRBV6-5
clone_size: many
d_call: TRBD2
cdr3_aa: CASSLVGAGTYEQYF
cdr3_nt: TGTGCCAGCAGCCTAGTAGGAGCGGGGACCTACGAGCAGTACTTC

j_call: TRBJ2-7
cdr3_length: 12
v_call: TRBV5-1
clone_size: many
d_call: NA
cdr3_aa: CASSLGWSEQYF
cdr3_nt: TGCGCCAGCAGCTTGGGGTGGAGCGAGCAGTACTTC

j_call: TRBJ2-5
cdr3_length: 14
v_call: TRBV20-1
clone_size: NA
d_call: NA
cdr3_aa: CSASHLASGETQYF
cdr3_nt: TGCAGTGCTAGTCATCTAGCAAGTGGCGAGACCCAGTACTTC

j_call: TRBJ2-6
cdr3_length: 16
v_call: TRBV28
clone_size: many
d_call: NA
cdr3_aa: CASSLFRPSGANVLTF
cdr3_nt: TGTGCCAGCAGTTTGTTTCGGCCCTCTGGGGCCAACGTCCTGACTTTC

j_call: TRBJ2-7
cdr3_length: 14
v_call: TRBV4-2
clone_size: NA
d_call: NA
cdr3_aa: CASSQTASYYEQYF
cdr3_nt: TGTGCCAGCAGCCAAACGGCTAGTTACTACGAGCAGTACTTC

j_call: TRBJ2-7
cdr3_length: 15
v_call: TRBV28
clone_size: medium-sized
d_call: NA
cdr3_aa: CASRGVGGGLIEQYF
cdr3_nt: TGTGCCAGCAGGGGTGTGGGGGGAGGACTTATCGAGCAGTACTTC

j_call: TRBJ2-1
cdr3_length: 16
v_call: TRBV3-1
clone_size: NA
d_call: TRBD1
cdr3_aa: CASSQVKGQPYNEQFF
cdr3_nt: TGTGCCAGCAGCCAAGTAAAGGGACAGCCCTACAATGAGCAGTTCTTC

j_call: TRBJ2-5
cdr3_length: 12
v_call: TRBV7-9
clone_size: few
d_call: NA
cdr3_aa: CASSLVVETQYF
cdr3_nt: TGTGCCAGCAGCTTAGTGGTAGAGACCCAGTACTTC

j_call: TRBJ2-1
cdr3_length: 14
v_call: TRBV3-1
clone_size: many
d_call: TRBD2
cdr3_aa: CASRGTSGSYEQFF
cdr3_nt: TGTGCCAGCAGAGGGACTAGCGGGAGCTATGAGCAGTTCTTC

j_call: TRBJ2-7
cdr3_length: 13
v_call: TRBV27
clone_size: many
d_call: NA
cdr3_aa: CATSSGSQFEQYF
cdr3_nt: TGTGCCACCTCATCCGGGTCACAGTTCGAGCAGTACTTC

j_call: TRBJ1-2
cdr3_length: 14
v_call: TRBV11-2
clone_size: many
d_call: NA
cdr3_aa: CASSPRQQLYGYTF
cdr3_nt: TGTGCCAGCAGCCCCCGACAGCAACTGTATGGCTACACCTTC

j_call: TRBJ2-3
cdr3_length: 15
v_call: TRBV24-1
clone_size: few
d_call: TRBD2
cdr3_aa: CATSDFSGGANTQYF
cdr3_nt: TGTGCCACCAGTGATTTTAGCGGGGGGGCAAATACGCAGTATTTT

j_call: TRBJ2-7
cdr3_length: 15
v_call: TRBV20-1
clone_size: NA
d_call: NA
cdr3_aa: CSARDFRDSSYEQYF
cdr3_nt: TGCAGTGCTAGAGATTTCAGGGATAGCTCCTACGAGCAGTACTTC

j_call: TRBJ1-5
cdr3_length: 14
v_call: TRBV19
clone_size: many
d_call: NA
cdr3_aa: CASSMSQVTQPQHF
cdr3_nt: TGTGCCAGTAGTATGTCCCAGGTCACTCAGCCCCAGCATTTT

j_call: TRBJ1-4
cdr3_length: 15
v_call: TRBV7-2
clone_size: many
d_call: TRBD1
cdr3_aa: CASSSNRGPNEKLFF
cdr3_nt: TGTGCCAGCAGCTCCAACAGGGGACCGAATGAAAAACTGTTTTTT

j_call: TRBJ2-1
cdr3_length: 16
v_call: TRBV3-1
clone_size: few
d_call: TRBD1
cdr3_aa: CASSQKWGQEFYEQFF
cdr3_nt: TGTGCCAGCAGCCAAAAATGGGGACAGGAGTTCTATGAGCAGTTCTTC

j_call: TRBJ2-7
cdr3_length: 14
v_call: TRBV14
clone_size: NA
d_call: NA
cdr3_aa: CASSLDSVTYEQYF
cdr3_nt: TGTGCCAGCAGCTTGGACAGTGTTACCTACGAGCAGTACTTC

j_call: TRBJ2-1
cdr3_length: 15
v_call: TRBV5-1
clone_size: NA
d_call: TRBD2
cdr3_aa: CASSGGLAEYNEQFF
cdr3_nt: TGCGCCAGCAGCGGTGGACTAGCGGAATACAATGAGCAGTTCTTC

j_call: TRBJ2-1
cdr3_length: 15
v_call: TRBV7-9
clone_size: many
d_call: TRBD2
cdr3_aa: CASSSSGGGRNEQFF
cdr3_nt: TGTGCCAGCAGCTCAAGCGGGGGAGGGAGAAATGAGCAGTTCTTC

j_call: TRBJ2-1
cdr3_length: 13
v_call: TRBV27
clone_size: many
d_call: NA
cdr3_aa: CASSLGGANEQFF
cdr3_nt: TGTGCCAGCAGTCTAGGGGGAGCGAATGAGCAGTTCTTC